A selection of T cell receptor beta chains follows, all from one sample in a study of neurological immune-mediated disorders. TCRdb itself ran the 5' RACE reads through MiXCR, one entry per CDR3 protein. The sample includes around 42,000 distinct CDR3 sequences, roughly 13% of them seen just once. Sequencing was performed on PBMCs. Receptors were obtained from a man in his thirties or forties in good health. CDR3s include the opening cysteine and the closing phenylalanine or tryptophan. D genes are given only for firm matches. Clone size is stated in some rows and not others, as once, few, many or a class when expanded.

abundance: many; d_gene: TRBD2; j_gene: TRBJ2-1; v_gene: TRBV3-1; CDR3aa: CASSQDRGLAGVSQFF; CDR3nt: TGTGCCAGCAGCCAAGATAGGGGACTAGCGGGAGTGTCGCAGTTCTTC
abundance: many; d_gene: NA; j_gene: TRBJ1-6; v_gene: TRBV5-5; CDR3aa: CASSPDGYNSPLHF; CDR3nt: TGTGCCAGCAGCCCAGACGGTTATAATTCACCCCTCCACTTT
abundance: few; d_gene: TRBD2; j_gene: TRBJ2-3; v_gene: TRBV6-1; CDR3aa: CASSELAGVSADTQYF; CDR3nt: TGTGCCAGCAGTGAACTAGCGGGAGTTTCCGCAGATACGCAGTATTTT
abundance: NA; d_gene: TRBD1; j_gene: TRBJ2-1; v_gene: TRBV6-4; CDR3aa: CASSPGQDYNEQFF; CDR3nt: TGTGCCAGCAGTCCGGGACAGGACTACAATGAGCAGTTCTTC
abundance: NA; d_gene: TRBD1; j_gene: TRBJ2-2; v_gene: TRBV5-1; CDR3aa: CATSLGSGGSTGELFF; CDR3nt: TGCGCCACAAGCTTGGGTTCAGGGGGCTCGACCGGGGAGCTGTTTTTT
abundance: many; d_gene: TRBD2; j_gene: TRBJ2-2; v_gene: TRBV12-3/TRBV12-4; CDR3aa: CASAETSPTGELFF; CDR3nt: TGTGCCTCCGCCGAGACTAGCCCTACCGGGGAGCTGTTTTTT
abundance: many; d_gene: TRBD1; j_gene: TRBJ2-5; v_gene: TRBV12-3/TRBV12-4; CDR3aa: CASSLPRTGWGETQYF; CDR3nt: TGTGCCAGCAGTTTACCCCGGACAGGCTGGGGGGAGACCCAGTACTTC
abundance: many; d_gene: NA; j_gene: TRBJ1-1; v_gene: TRBV27; CDR3aa: CASSPTGQSTEAFF; CDR3nt: TGTGCCAGCAGTCCTACCGGACAGAGCACTGAAGCTTTCTTT
abundance: many; d_gene: NA; j_gene: TRBJ1-1; v_gene: TRBV5-1; CDR3aa: CASSLEVREGAFF; CDR3nt: TGCGCCAGCAGCTTGGAGGTCCGGGAGGGGGCTTTCTTT
abundance: NA; d_gene: NA; j_gene: TRBJ1-4; v_gene: TRBV5-1; CDR3aa: CASSLSGTTTNEKLFF; CDR3nt: TGCGCCAGCAGCTTGAGCGGAACAACAACTAATGAAAAACTGTTTTTT
abundance: few; d_gene: NA; j_gene: TRBJ2-7; v_gene: TRBV27; CDR3aa: CASKPQGPPYEQYF; CDR3nt: TGTGCCAGCAAACCACAGGGTCCCCCCTACGAGCAGTACTTC
abundance: many; d_gene: TRBD2; j_gene: TRBJ2-2; v_gene: TRBV20-1; CDR3aa: CSARFGGAANTGELFF; CDR3nt: TGCAGTGCTAGATTCGGGGGGGCCGCGAACACCGGGGAGCTGTTTTTT
abundance: many; d_gene: TRBD2; j_gene: TRBJ2-1; v_gene: TRBV20-1; CDR3aa: CSATRGTRFNEQFF; CDR3nt: TGCAGTGCTACGCGGGGGACTAGATTCAATGAGCAGTTCTTC
abundance: many; d_gene: NA; j_gene: TRBJ2-5; v_gene: TRBV4-2; CDR3aa: CASSQGGWGETQYF; CDR3nt: TGTGCCAGCAGCCAAGGTGGCTGGGGAGAGACCCAGTACTTC
abundance: many; d_gene: NA; j_gene: TRBJ2-1; v_gene: TRBV5-6; CDR3aa: CASTLGPGTYNEQFF; CDR3nt: TGTGCCAGCACCCTGGGACCGGGCACCTACAATGAGCAGTTCTTC
abundance: many; d_gene: TRBD2; j_gene: TRBJ2-3; v_gene: TRBV7-2; CDR3aa: CASSLLGTSGDTQYF; CDR3nt: TGTGCCAGCAGCTTATTGGGTACTAGCGGAGATACGCAGTATTTT
abundance: many; d_gene: TRBD2; j_gene: TRBJ2-7; v_gene: TRBV7-6; CDR3aa: CASSVSSGRAYEQYF; CDR3nt: TGTGCCAGCAGCGTTTCTAGCGGGAGGGCCTACGAGCAGTACTTC
abundance: NA; d_gene: NA; j_gene: TRBJ2-7; v_gene: TRBV12-3/TRBV12-4; CDR3aa: CASSLCSSYEHYF; CDR3nt: TGTGCCAGCAGTTTGTGCTCCTCCTACGAGCATTACTTC
abundance: few; d_gene: NA; j_gene: TRBJ2-3; v_gene: TRBV7-6; CDR3aa: CASSLVEGDTQYF; CDR3nt: TGTGCCAGCAGCTTAGTTGAGGGGGATACGCAGTATTTT
abundance: many; d_gene: TRBD1; j_gene: TRBJ2-1; v_gene: TRBV7-3; CDR3aa: CASSLGYRGNEQFF; CDR3nt: TGTGCCAGCAGCTTAGGATACAGGGGCAATGAGCAGTTCTTC
abundance: many; d_gene: NA; j_gene: TRBJ2-1; v_gene: TRBV5-1; CDR3aa: CASSKEGNYYNEQFF; CDR3nt: TGCGCCAGCAGTAAGGAGGGGAACTACTACAATGAGCAGTTCTTC
abundance: many; d_gene: TRBD2; j_gene: TRBJ2-1; v_gene: TRBV10-3; CDR3aa: CAIRGTSGSNEQFF; CDR3nt: TGTGCCATCAGGGGGACTAGCGGGAGCAATGAGCAGTTCTTC
abundance: many; d_gene: NA; j_gene: TRBJ1-1; v_gene: TRBV7-6; CDR3aa: CASSFVNTEAFF; CDR3nt: TGTGCCAGCAGCTTCGTGAACACTGAAGCTTTCTTT
abundance: few; d_gene: NA; j_gene: TRBJ2-3; v_gene: TRBV19; CDR3aa: CATKDGADTDTQYF; CDR3nt: TGTGCCACCAAAGATGGGGCAGACACAGATACGCAGTATTTT
abundance: many; d_gene: TRBD2; j_gene: TRBJ2-1; v_gene: TRBV3-1; CDR3aa: CASSQDFTSGYNEQFF; CDR3nt: TGTGCCAGCAGCCAAGACTTTACTAGCGGCTACAATGAGCAGTTCTTC
abundance: many; d_gene: NA; j_gene: TRBJ2-7; v_gene: TRBV5-6; CDR3aa: CASSRTVLGYEQYF; CDR3nt: TGTGCCAGCAGCCGGACAGTCCTAGGATACGAGCAGTACTTC
abundance: many; d_gene: NA; j_gene: TRBJ2-7; v_gene: TRBV5-1; CDR3aa: CASSLHQRGYEQYF; CDR3nt: TGCGCCAGCAGCCTACACCAGAGGGGGTACGAGCAGTACTTC
abundance: few; d_gene: TRBD2; j_gene: TRBJ2-5; v_gene: TRBV10-2; CDR3aa: CASSATSGGETQYF; CDR3nt: TGCGCCAGCAGTGCGACTAGCGGGGGGGAGACCCAGTACTTC
abundance: few; d_gene: NA; j_gene: TRBJ2-7; v_gene: TRBV3-1; CDR3aa: CASSQAGPLFFYEQYF; CDR3nt: TGTGCCAGCAGCCAAGCGGGACCGTTATTTTTTTACGAGCAGTACTTC
abundance: many; d_gene: NA; j_gene: TRBJ2-1; v_gene: TRBV4-2; CDR3aa: CASSQGSEEQFF; CDR3nt: TGTGCCAGCAGCCAAGGGTCGGAGGAGCAGTTCTTC
abundance: many; d_gene: TRBD1; j_gene: TRBJ1-1; v_gene: TRBV29-1; CDR3aa: CSVRQGLMNTEAFF; CDR3nt: TGCAGCGTCCGACAGGGGTTAATGAACACTGAAGCTTTCTTT
abundance: NA; d_gene: NA; j_gene: TRBJ2-7; v_gene: TRBV4-2; CDR3aa: CASSQVISAHEQYF; CDR3nt: TGTGCCAGCAGCCAAGTTATTAGCGCCCACGAGCAGTACTTC
abundance: many; d_gene: NA; j_gene: TRBJ2-1; v_gene: TRBV7-2; CDR3aa: CASSLASSPAYNEQFF; CDR3nt: TGTGCCAGCAGCTTAGCATCCAGTCCCGCCTACAATGAGCAGTTCTTC
abundance: NA; d_gene: NA; j_gene: TRBJ1-1; v_gene: TRBV29-1; CDR3aa: CSVVFHSVNTEAFF; CDR3nt: TGCAGCGTTGTATTTCATTCGGTGAACACTGAAGCTTTCTTT
abundance: many; d_gene: TRBD2; j_gene: TRBJ2-1; v_gene: TRBV28; CDR3aa: CASRAGESSYNEQFF; CDR3nt: TGTGCCAGCAGGGCGGGGGAAAGTTCCTACAATGAGCAGTTCTTC
abundance: many; d_gene: TRBD2; j_gene: TRBJ2-7; v_gene: TRBV29-1; CDR3aa: CSVAGPAGDDEQYF; CDR3nt: TGCAGCGTTGCGGGACCAGCGGGGGACGACGAGCAGTACTTC
abundance: many; d_gene: NA; j_gene: TRBJ2-7; v_gene: TRBV27; CDR3aa: CASRSSGPQGEEQYF; CDR3nt: TGTGCCAGTCGCAGCTCGGGACCCCAGGGAGAAGAGCAGTACTTC
abundance: many; d_gene: NA; j_gene: TRBJ2-3; v_gene: TRBV29-1; CDR3aa: CSVVRYSSTDTQYF; CDR3nt: TGCAGCGTTGTTCGATATTCTAGCACAGATACGCAGTATTTT
abundance: many; d_gene: TRBD1; j_gene: TRBJ2-2; v_gene: TRBV7-9; CDR3aa: CASRHNPTGQGAPGELFF; CDR3nt: TGTGCCAGCAGACATAACCCAACGGGACAGGGGGCTCCCGGGGAGCTGTTTTTT
abundance: NA; d_gene: TRBD1; j_gene: TRBJ1-1; v_gene: TRBV15; CDR3aa: CATSAWTGNTEALF; CDR3nt: TGTGCCACCAGCGCGTGGACAGGCAACACTGAAGCTTTATTT
abundance: many; d_gene: NA; j_gene: TRBJ2-3; v_gene: TRBV12-3/TRBV12-4; CDR3aa: CASSSSTDTQYF; CDR3nt: TGTGCCAGCAGTTCGTCGACAGATACGCAGTATTTT
abundance: many; d_gene: NA; j_gene: TRBJ1-1; v_gene: TRBV18; CDR3aa: CASSPGGRVNTEAFF; CDR3nt: TGTGCCAGCTCACCGGGGGGGCGCGTAAACACTGAAGCTTTCTTT
abundance: few; d_gene: NA; j_gene: TRBJ2-3; v_gene: TRBV2; CDR3aa: CASSEARSTPMEYF; CDR3nt: TGTGCCAGCAGTGAAGCGCGGTCTACCCCAATGGAGTATTTT
abundance: many; d_gene: TRBD2; j_gene: TRBJ2-1; v_gene: TRBV3-1; CDR3aa: CASSQKGRENNEQFF; CDR3nt: TGTGCCAGCAGCCAAAAGGGGCGGGAGAACAATGAGCAGTTCTTC
abundance: few; d_gene: NA; j_gene: TRBJ2-1; v_gene: TRBV5-1; CDR3aa: CASSLEWQGSSYNEQFF; CDR3nt: TGCGCCAGCAGCTTGGAATGGCAGGGGAGCTCCTACAATGAGCAGTTCTTC
abundance: few; d_gene: TRBD1; j_gene: TRBJ1-6; v_gene: TRBV7-8; CDR3aa: CASSLWLTGNNSPLHF; CDR3nt: TGTGCCAGCAGCTTATGGCTGACAGGGAATAATTCACCCCTCCACTTT